Shown below are 30 T cell receptor beta chains from a single sample sequenced in a study of blood T cell repertoires in COVID-19. The data were produced by immunoSEQ multiplex PCR, yet TCRdb's version contains in-frame clones alone and is incomplete. The sample lists under 95,000 clones; roughly 85% were seen once. Sample: peripheral blood. All receptors come from a human donor in a cohort sampled during active COVID-19.

This chain connects TRBV7-2 to TRBJ1-1; D remains unclear. Trimming took 1 base from V and 7 from J, leaving 10 bases between them. This CDR3 has 13 residues. In germline, CDR1 is SGHTA, CDR2 FQGNSA. The CDR3 coding sequence is TGTGCCAGCAGCTTAGTCTTCGGAGATGAAGCTTTCTTT. Amino acid sequence: CASSLVFGDEAFF.

This clone occurred once. A junction end diverges from the germline sequence, so it may reflect a read error. V gene TRBV7-7 combines with J gene TRBJ2-1, with 11 bases aligning to TRBD2. This CDR3 comprises 15 residues. In germline, CDR1 is SSHAT, CDR2 FNYEAQ (reference sequence). Written as DNA, the CDR3 is TGTGCTAGCAGCCGGACTAGCGGGTCCTACAATGAGCAGTTCTTC. As protein: CASSRTSGSYNEQFF.

The J gene is TRBJ1-1, the V gene TRBV29-1; 8 nucleotides match TRBD1. Germline CDR1 and CDR2: SQVTM and ANQGSEA. The CDR3 has 12 amino acids. The V and J ends lost 7 bases and 3 bases, in that order; junction bases with no gene match: 4. The CDR3 region has the DNA TGCAGCGGAAACAGGGGGGACACTGAAGCTTTCTTT. Amino acids: CSGNRGDTEAFF.

The rearrangement links TRBV19 to TRBJ2-5, with 8 bases that match TRBD1. Looked up from germline, CDR1 is LNHDA and CDR2 is SQIVND (reference sequence). This CDR3 comprises 16 residues. J gave up 4 bases and V 5 bases, and 12 bases lay outside the gene matches. The CDR3 DNA reads as TGTGCCAGTAGTGGACAGGGCCCCGGGGTGGGAGAGACCCAGTACTTC. It encodes CASSGQGPGVGETQYF. Using reference TRBV19 and TRBJ2-5 for the parts outside the CDR3, the full variable domain is DGGITQSPKYLFRKEGQNVTLSCEQNLNHDAMYWYRQDPGQGLRLIYYSQIVNDFQKGDIAEGYSVSREKKESFPLTVTSAQKNPTAFYLCASSGQGPGVGETQYFGPGTRLLVL.

This rearrangement joins TRBV19 to TRBJ1-3, with D hard to call. V was pared by 6 bases and J by 0 bases, with 9 bases between. The germline V gene encodes CDR1 LNHDA and CDR2 SQIVND (reference sequence). The CDR3 is 14 amino acids. The CDR3 is CASREMISGNTIYF. The CDR3 DNA is TGTGCCAGTAGGGAGATGATCTCTGGAAACACCATATATTTT.

The chain is built from TRBV28 and TRBJ2-7, with 8 bases lining up with TRBD2. The CDR3 spans 17 residues. The trim removed 3 bases at V and 6 bases at J, leaving 16 bases unmatched. Germline V gene data show CDR1 as MDHEN and CDR2 as SYDVKM. CDR3 sequence (DNA): TGTGCCAGCAGTTTTACTTGCCCCGGGAGGGGTGGGTGCGAGCAGTACTTC. It codes for CASSFTCPGRGGCEQYF.

This clone was counted only a few times. V usage is TRBV28 and J usage is TRBJ2-1; D perhaps matches TRBD1 (6 bases). V gave up 2 bases and J gave up 0 bases, with 8 bases separating them. The CDR3 loop spans 15 amino acids. Germline CDR1 is MDHEN and CDR2 is SYDVKM. The CDR3 here is CASSLEGGSYNEQFF. The CDR3 nucleotides are TGTGCCAGCAGTTTAGAAGGGGGCTCCTACAATGAGCAGTTCTTC.

The rearrangement joins TRBV4-1 to TRBJ2-1; 13 nucleotides align to TRBD2. Per germline, CDR1 MGHRA and CDR2 YSYEKL. V dropped 4 bases and J dropped 6; count of bases not matched to a gene: 6. This CDR3 has 16 amino acids. Here the CDR3 DNA reads TGCGCCAGCAGCCCATCCGGGACTAGCGGGGCCAATGAGCAGTTCTTC. It is translated as CASSPSGTSGANEQFF.

The chain has TRBV5-1 and TRBJ1-1; TRBD1 agrees at 7 bases. The CDR3 consists of 18 residues. With V trimmed by 0 bases and J by 1 base, 12 bases remained unmatched. CDR1 is SGHRS and CDR2 is YFSETQ in the germline V gene. CDR3 coding DNA: TGCGCCAGCAGCTTGGAGTGGCAGGGGGGTAACCAGAACACTGAAGCTTTCTTT. Protein sequence: CASSLEWQGGNQNTEAFF. The complete variable domain, with remaining parts taken from reference TRBV5-1 and TRBJ1-1, reads KAGVTQTPRYLIKTRGQQVTLSCSPISGHRSVSWYQQTPGQGLQFLFEYFSETQRNKGNFPGRFSGRQFSNSRSEMNVSTLELGDSALYLCASSLEWQGGNQNTEAFFGQGTRLTVV.

The V call is TRBV12-3 or TRBV12-4, the J call TRBJ1-1; perhaps TRBD1 as D (5 bases). The germline V and J ends were trimmed by 6 bases and 3 bases, with 11 bases remaining between them. CDR3 size: 13 residues. Here the CDR3 reads CASSWGLDTEAFF. For the CDR3, the DNA is TGTGCCAGCAGCTGGGGACTGGACACTGAAGCTTTCTTT.

The CDR3 DNA reads TGTGCCAGCAGCTCGACTAGCGGGGGGGCGGAGACCCAGTACTTC. Protein product: CASSSTSGGAETQYF. The chain uses TRBV7-3 and TRBJ2-5; the match to TRBD2 covers 14 bases. With V trimmed by 4 bases and J by 5 bases, 3 bases remained unmatched. Germline V gene data show CDR1 as SGHTA and CDR2 as FQGTGA. The CDR3 loop spans 15 amino acids.

The V and J genes are TRBV11-2 and TRBJ1-2, with TRBD1 matching 7 bases. V lost 1 base, J lost 0 bases, and 5 bases stayed unmatched. CDR1 is SGHAT and CDR2 is FQNNGV in the germline V gene. CDR3 length equals 16 residues. Here the CDR3 reads CASSLVGQTSNYGYTF. The CDR3 coding sequence is TGTGCCAGCAGCTTAGTGGGACAGACGTCTAACTATGGCTACACCTTC.

The CDR3 region is CATSDLTSGVETQYF. CDR3 in DNA: TGTGCCACCAGTGATCTCACTAGCGGGGTAGAGACCCAGTACTTC. The chain has TRBV24-1 and TRBJ2-5; 10 nucleotides match TRBD2. The CDR3 has 15 residues. V dropped 3 bases and J dropped 4; count of bases not matched to a gene: 4. CDR1 is KGHDR, CDR2 SFDVKD, per germline.

The gene calls are TRBV28 and TRBJ1-5; 8 positions agree with TRBD1. V gave up 7 bases and J gave up 5 bases; unmatched junction bases: 7. The CDR3 consists of 14 residues. Germline V gene sequence: CDR1 MDHEN, CDR2 SYDVKM. The CDR3 nucleotides read TGTGCCAGCACGGCAGGGGGCACCTATCAGCCCCAGCATTTT. Translation: CASTAGGTYQPQHF.

The CDR3 reads CASSPGQGSSEQYF. The DNA for the CDR3 is TGTGCCAGCTCACCGGGACAGGGCTCCAGCGAGCAGTACTTC. The genes are TRBV18 and TRBJ2-7; 9 positions agree with TRBD1. Germline CDR1 is KGHSH and CDR2 is LQKENI. The junction had 6 bases not matched to a gene; V was cut back by 3 bases and J by 6 bases. This CDR3 has 14 residues.

This clone was seen more than once but under ten times. The chain couples TRBV11-2 to TRBJ2-1; TRBD1 matches at 7 bases. There are 14 residues in the CDR3. Trimming took 7 bases from V and 0 from J; bases not matched to a gene: 3. CDR1 and CDR2 (germline): SGHAT, FQNNGV. The CDR3 here is CASKDRNSYNEQFF. The DNA of the CDR3 is TGTGCCAGCAAGGACAGGAACTCCTACAATGAGCAGTTCTTC.

The genes are TRBV11-1 and TRBJ2-1, with TRBD2 identical over 7 bases. The CDR3 is 16 amino acids. V lost 4 bases to trimming and J lost 0 bases; unmatched junction nucleotides: 6. Germline V CDR1 and CDR2: SGHAT, FQDESV (reference sequence). The CDR3 nucleotides are TGTGCCAGCAGCTCCCCTGGCGGGAGCTCCTACAATGAGCAGTTCTTC. Its translation: CASSSPGGSSYNEQFF.

This chain links TRBV30 with TRBJ1-2, with TRBD1 identical over 7 bases. Germline V lookup: CDR1 GTSNPN, CDR2 SVGIG (reference sequence). Losses at the gene ends were 5 bases for V and 4 bases for J; bases not matched to a gene: 7. The CDR3 is 13 amino acids. CDR3 residues: CAWGKGAGYGYTF. The DNA of the CDR3 is TGTGCCTGGGGAAAGGGGGCCGGCTATGGCTACACCTTC.

This clone has just a few counts. The chain couples TRBV4-1 to TRBJ1-6; D remains ambiguous. This CDR3 spans 17 amino acids. V shed 1 base and J shed 0 bases, with 10 bases lying between them. Germline V CDR1 and CDR2: MGHRA, YSYEKL. The CDR3 region has the DNA TGCGCCAGCAGCCAAGGTATGGGAGGCTCCTATAATTCACCCCTCCACTTT. Translation gives CASSQGMGGSYNSPLHF.

V usage is TRBV7-2 and J usage is TRBJ2-4; 13 positions agree with TRBD2. With 3 bases clipped from V and 9 bases from J, the junction kept 2 bases outside the gene matches. CDR1 SGHTA and CDR2 FQGNSA come from the germline V gene. The CDR3 covers 14 residues. The CDR3 sequence: CASSLTSGGSIQYF. CDR3 sequence (DNA): TGTGCCAGCAGCTTGACTAGCGGGGGGAGCATTCAGTACTTC.

The chain employs TRBV7-3 and TRBJ2-2; 8 nucleotides line up with TRBD1. V gave up 5 bases and J gave up 3 bases; unmatched junction bases: 8. CDR3 length equals 16 residues. The germline gives CDR1 SGHTA, CDR2 FQGTGA. This chain's CDR3 is CASSPRGQVDTGELFF. CDR3 DNA: TGTGCCAGCAGCCCAAGGGGACAGGTCGACACCGGGGAGCTGTTTTTT.

The chain carries TRBV11-2 and TRBJ2-5; 9 nucleotides match TRBD1. In germline, CDR1 is SGHAT, CDR2 FQNNGV. The V and J ends lost 3 bases and 2 bases, in that order; junction bases with no gene match: 4. There are 15 residues in the CDR3. CDR3 DNA: TGTGCCAGCAGCTTGGGACAGGGTCCACAAGAGACCCAGTACTTC. This translates into CASSLGQGPQETQYF.

This clone was found a few times. The V call is TRBV19, the J call TRBJ1-5; 7 bases are shared with TRBD1. Germline CDR1 LNHDA, CDR2 SQIVND (reference sequence). V was pared by 5 bases and J by 4 bases, with 11 bases of the junction left unmatched. The CDR3 totals 16 residues. The CDR3 protein is CASSPTTGAENQPQHF. The CDR3 DNA sequence: TGTGCCAGTAGTCCCACTACAGGGGCCGAAAATCAGCCCCAGCATTTT.

J is TRBJ2-3 and V is TRBV19; TRBD1 agrees at 10 bases. Germline V CDR1 and CDR2: LNHDA, SQIVND (reference sequence). The CDR3 is made up of 18 amino acids. V dropped 4 bases and J dropped 6; count of bases not matched to a gene: 16. CDR3 loop: CASSRTGTGVYGVDTQYF. Here the CDR3 DNA reads TGTGCCAGTAGTAGAACCGGGACAGGGGTTTACGGTGTGGATACGCAGTATTTT.

The V call is TRBV10-1, the J call TRBJ1-5; 7 nucleotides agree with TRBD1. CDR1 and CDR2 (germline): WNHNN, SYGVQD (reference sequence). CDR3 length: 18 residues. The trim removed 7 bases at V and 2 bases at J, leaving 17 bases unmatched. CDR3 coding DNA: TGCGCCAGCACCGCCGGGACAGATCTGGTGTGCGGCAATCAGCCCCAGCATTTT. Its translation is CASTAGTDLVCGNQPQHF.

The rearrangement links TRBV5-1 to TRBJ2-2; D unclear. The CDR3 has 15 amino acids. Germline assignment: CDR1 SGHRS and CDR2 YFSETQ. V gave up 0 bases and J gave up 1 base, with 7 bases separating them. The CDR3 DNA is TGCGCCAGCAGCTTGGGACACCAGAACACCGGGGAGCTGTTTTTT. Its translation: CASSLGHQNTGELFF.

The CDR3 DNA is TGTGCCAGCAGCCCCCGGGGGGGAAAACCCTACGAGCAGTACTTC. Translating it yields CASSPRGGKPYEQYF. This rearrangement joins TRBV5-4 to TRBJ2-7, with 8 bases matching TRBD2. This CDR3 is 15 amino acids long. Trimming at V came to 4 bases and at J to 2 bases, leaving 8 bases not matched to a gene. CDR1 and CDR2 from the germline V gene are SGHNT and YYREEE (reference sequence). Complete variable domain (other parts from reference TRBV5-4 and TRBJ2-7): ETGVTQSPTHLIKTRGQQVTLRCSSQSGHNTVSWYQQALGQGPQFIFQYYREEENGRGNFPPRFSGLQFPNYSSELNVNALELDDSALYLCASSPRGGKPYEQYFGPGTRLTVT.

V and J are TRBV27 and TRBJ2-2, with 9 bases lining up with TRBD1. Germline CDR1 is MNHEY and CDR2 is SMNVEV (reference sequence). The CDR3 has 13 residues. V shed 7 bases and J 5 bases; nucleotides not matched to a gene: 2. CDR3 loop: CASIDRGTGELFF. CDR3 sequence (DNA): TGTGCCAGCATCGACAGGGGGACCGGGGAGCTGTTTTTT.

V usage is TRBV10-3 and J usage is TRBJ1-3; the D gene is possibly TRBD1 (6 bases). Germline V gene data show CDR1 as ENHRY and CDR2 as SYGVKD. Deletions cut 5 bases from V and 0 bases from J, with 14 bases between. The CDR3 contains 16 residues. CDR3 sequence reads: CAISQNRVTSGNTIYF. DNA for the CDR3: TGTGCCATCAGTCAAAACAGGGTGACCTCTGGAAACACCATATATTTT.

This rearrangement joins TRBV7-2 to TRBJ1-6, with 11 positions matching TRBD1. The V segment lost 1 base and the J segment 10 bases; nucleotides outside the gene matches: 3. The germline V gene has CDR1 SGHTA and CDR2 FQGNSA. The CDR3 contains 15 residues. CDR3 DNA: TGTGCCAGCAGCTTAGTGGGGACAGGGGGATCACCCCTCCACTTT. Translated, it gives CASSLVGTGGSPLHF.